This TCR beta chain comes out of a study of T-cell reconstitution after alpha-beta-depleted transplantation in children. Concerning this clonotype itself: Its antigen remains unknown.

Preparation of the TCRbeta library was carried out with unique molecular identifiers. In TCRdb, the PCR reads were re-called with MiXCR into one record per CDR3 protein. The sample contains roughly 570,000 distinct CDR3 sequences, 20% to 30% of which appear only once. This CDR3 is built from 15 residues. The junction had 7 bases not matched to a gene; V was cut back by 4 bases and J by 4 bases. Looked up from germline, CDR1 is SEHNR and CDR2 is FQNEAQ (reference sequence). Regarding the study as a whole: At around two months after transplant, the alpha-beta T cells were reportedly derived from several hundred expanded clones that came from non-depleted graft cells. Newly generated T cells supplied most T-cell counts and diversity one year post-transplant. At day 60, the high TCRbeta diversity found in some patients originated from recipient T cells and thymic progenitors that had survived.

The chain links TRBV7-9 to TRBJ2-1, with TRBD1 matching over 7 bases. The sequences come from PBMCs, collected before TCRalphabeta/CD19-depleted stem cell transplant. This TCR came from a boy younger than two with Wiskott-Aldrich syndrome, due to receive a stem cell transplant. CDR3 sequence reads: CASSSRGQLYNEQFF. The CDR3 DNA reads as TGTGCCAGCAGCTCGAGGGGACAGCTATACAATGAGCAGTTCTTC.